This T cell receptor beta chain was identified during a study of T-cell reconstitution after alpha-beta-depleted transplantation in children. Unique molecular identifiers were incorporated when the TCRbeta library was constructed. TCRdb called the PCR reads again in MiXCR, with one record for every CDR3 protein. This sample has over 150,000 distinct CDR3 sequences, with around 10% found just once. Study-wide results and caveats: High day-60 TCRbeta diversity in some patients came from surviving recipient T cells and thymic progenitors. Expanded clones from the graft, numbering several hundred, reportedly supplied alpha-beta T cells about two months after transplant. T-cell numbers and diversity, one year after transplant, stemmed largely from T cells that were newly produced.

Ten or more counts support this clonotype. Its antigen is not known. Germline V gene lookup returns CDR1 LGHNA and CDR2 YNFKEQ. This CDR3 is built from 16 residues. Trimming at V came to 1 base and at J to 3 bases, leaving 6 bases not matched to a gene. This chain joins TRBV4-2 and TRBJ2-1, with 7 bases fitting TRBD2. The clonotype was recovered from a boy aged 2 to 10 with acute myeloid leukemia, due to receive a stem cell transplant. Here the sequenced sample was PBMCs, taken before TCRalphabeta/CD19-depleted stem cell transplant. CDR3: CASSQVIREVYNEQFF. The CDR3, as DNA: TGTGCCAGCAGCCAAGTTATCCGGGAGGTCTACAATGAGCAGTTCTTC.